This TCR beta chain emerged from a study of shared clonotypes between healthy human individuals. Using immunoSEQ multiplex PCR, the repertoire was profiled, and TCRdb retains in-frame clones only, with some absent. The table lists about 1.5 million clones, 98% of them singletons. Worth noting for this clone: Antigen specificity is unknown.

General study findings and limits: Clonotypes that were shared across a handful of donors made up roughly 5.2% of naive CD4 clonotypes.

Material: naive CD4+ T cells sorted from blood. The sample's subset: CD45RA+ positively selected. The clonotype was recovered from a young man in good health.

The CDR3 DNA is TGTGCCAGCAGTCGATTTTCGGATTTAACAACTAATGAAAAACTGTTTTTT. Its translation: CASSRFSDLTTNEKLFF. V gene TRBV2 combines with J gene TRBJ1-4; D is ambiguous. Germline assignment: CDR1 SNHLY and CDR2 FYNNEI. The V and J ends lost 5 bases and 0 bases respectively, with 16 bases between them. The CDR3 loop spans 17 amino acids.